A selection of T cell receptor beta chains follows, all from one sample in a study of blood T cell repertoires in COVID-19. Using immunoSEQ multiplex PCR, the repertoire was profiled, and TCRdb retains in-frame clones only, with some absent. The sample contains about 95,000 clones, approximately 80% of which appear only once. The sequenced material came from peripheral blood. These receptors all stem from an older man with COVID-19, enrolled during active disease. The CDR3 runs from the conserved cysteine through the conserved F or W. D genes are given only for firm matches. Clone size is shown for a subset of rows, as once, few, many or a class of expanded clone.

D: TRBD1
J: TRBJ1-5
V: TRBV28
size: NA
CDR3: CASSLEGARQPQHF
DNA: TGTGCCAGCAGTTTAGAGGGGGCACGACAGCCCCAGCATTTT

D: TRBD2
J: TRBJ2-3
V: TRBV7-2
size: NA
CDR3: CASRRDYTDTQYF
DNA: TGTGCCAGCAGACGGGACTACACAGATACGCAGTATTTT

D: NA
J: TRBJ1-5
V: TRBV27
size: once
CDR3: CASSFLSGQPQHF
DNA: TGTGCCAGCAGTTTTCTTTCCGGTCAGCCCCAGCATTTT

D: NA
J: TRBJ2-2
V: TRBV3-1/TRBV3-2
size: once
CDR3: CASSVKSVGGTGELFF
DNA: TGTGCCAGCAGCGTTAAGAGTGTAGGGGGCACCGGGGAGCTGTTTTTT

D: NA
J: TRBJ2-7
V: TRBV5-1
size: NA
CDR3: CASSLESIGQTSLQYF
DNA: TGCGCCAGCAGCTTGGAGTCGATCGGACAGACCTCTTTGCAGTACTTC

D: TRBD1
J: TRBJ1-2
V: TRBV19
size: NA
CDR3: CASSTGQGYGYTF
DNA: TGTGCCAGTAGCACCGGACAGGGCTATGGCTACACCTTC

D: TRBD1
J: TRBJ2-1
V: TRBV5-4
size: NA
CDR3: CASSPGQGEYNEQFF
DNA: TGTGCCAGCAGCCCGGGACAGGGGGAATACAATGAGCAGTTCTTC

D: NA
J: TRBJ1-3
V: TRBV19
size: NA
CDR3: CATSSGNSGNTIYF
DNA: TGTGCCACCTCCTCTGGCAACTCTGGAAACACCATATATTTT

D: NA
J: TRBJ2-5
V: TRBV19
size: NA
CDR3: CASSPPGAQETQYF
DNA: TGTGCCAGTAGTCCACCAGGCGCCCAAGAGACCCAGTACTTC

D: NA
J: TRBJ2-7
V: TRBV29-1
size: NA
CDR3: CSVEGPVTSRGLYEQYF
DNA: TGCAGCGTTGAAGGGCCCGTCACTAGCCGGGGCCTCTACGAGCAGTACTTC

D: NA
J: TRBJ2-2
V: TRBV3-1/TRBV3-2
size: NA
CDR3: CASSLAVGTGELFF
DNA: TGTGCCAGCAGCCTAGCCGTCGGGACCGGGGAGCTGTTTTTT

D: TRBD2
J: TRBJ2-7
V: TRBV29-1
size: NA
CDR3: CSVRPGTSSYEQYF
DNA: TGCAGCGTTCGACCTGGGACTAGCTCCTACGAGCAGTACTTC

D: TRBD1
J: TRBJ2-2
V: TRBV5-8
size: NA
CDR3: CASSLGSWTGGTGELFF
DNA: TGTGCCAGCAGCTTGGGGTCTTGGACAGGGGGAACCGGGGAGCTGTTTTTT

D: TRBD1
J: TRBJ1-4
V: TRBV5-1
size: NA
CDR3: CASSLGDRTNEKLFF
DNA: TGCGCCAGCAGCTTGGGGGACAGGACTAATGAAAAACTGTTTTTT

D: NA
J: TRBJ1-6
V: TRBV5-1
size: NA
CDR3: CASSLDRVNSPLHF
DNA: TGCGCCAGCAGCTTGGACAGGGTTAATTCACCCCTCCACTTT

D: NA
J: TRBJ2-7
V: TRBV18
size: once
CDR3: CASSPPFFRGDPYEQYF
DNA: TGTGCCAGCTCACCACCGTTTTTCAGGGGGGATCCCTACGAGCAGTACTTC

D: TRBD2
J: TRBJ2-1
V: TRBV3-1/TRBV3-2
size: NA
CDR3: CASRPSGGGKNNGQFF
DNA: TGTGCCAGCAGACCCTCCGGGGGGGGGAAGAACAATGGGCAGTTCTTC

D: NA
J: TRBJ1-5
V: TRBV12-3/TRBV12-4
size: NA
CDR3: CASSFSGQPQHF
DNA: TGTGCCAGCAGTTTTTCAGGTCAGCCCCAGCATTTT

D: NA
J: TRBJ1-6
V: TRBV9
size: NA
CDR3: CASSAQQGSHSPLHF
DNA: TGTGCCAGCAGCGCCCAACAGGGTAGTCATTCACCCCTCCACTTT